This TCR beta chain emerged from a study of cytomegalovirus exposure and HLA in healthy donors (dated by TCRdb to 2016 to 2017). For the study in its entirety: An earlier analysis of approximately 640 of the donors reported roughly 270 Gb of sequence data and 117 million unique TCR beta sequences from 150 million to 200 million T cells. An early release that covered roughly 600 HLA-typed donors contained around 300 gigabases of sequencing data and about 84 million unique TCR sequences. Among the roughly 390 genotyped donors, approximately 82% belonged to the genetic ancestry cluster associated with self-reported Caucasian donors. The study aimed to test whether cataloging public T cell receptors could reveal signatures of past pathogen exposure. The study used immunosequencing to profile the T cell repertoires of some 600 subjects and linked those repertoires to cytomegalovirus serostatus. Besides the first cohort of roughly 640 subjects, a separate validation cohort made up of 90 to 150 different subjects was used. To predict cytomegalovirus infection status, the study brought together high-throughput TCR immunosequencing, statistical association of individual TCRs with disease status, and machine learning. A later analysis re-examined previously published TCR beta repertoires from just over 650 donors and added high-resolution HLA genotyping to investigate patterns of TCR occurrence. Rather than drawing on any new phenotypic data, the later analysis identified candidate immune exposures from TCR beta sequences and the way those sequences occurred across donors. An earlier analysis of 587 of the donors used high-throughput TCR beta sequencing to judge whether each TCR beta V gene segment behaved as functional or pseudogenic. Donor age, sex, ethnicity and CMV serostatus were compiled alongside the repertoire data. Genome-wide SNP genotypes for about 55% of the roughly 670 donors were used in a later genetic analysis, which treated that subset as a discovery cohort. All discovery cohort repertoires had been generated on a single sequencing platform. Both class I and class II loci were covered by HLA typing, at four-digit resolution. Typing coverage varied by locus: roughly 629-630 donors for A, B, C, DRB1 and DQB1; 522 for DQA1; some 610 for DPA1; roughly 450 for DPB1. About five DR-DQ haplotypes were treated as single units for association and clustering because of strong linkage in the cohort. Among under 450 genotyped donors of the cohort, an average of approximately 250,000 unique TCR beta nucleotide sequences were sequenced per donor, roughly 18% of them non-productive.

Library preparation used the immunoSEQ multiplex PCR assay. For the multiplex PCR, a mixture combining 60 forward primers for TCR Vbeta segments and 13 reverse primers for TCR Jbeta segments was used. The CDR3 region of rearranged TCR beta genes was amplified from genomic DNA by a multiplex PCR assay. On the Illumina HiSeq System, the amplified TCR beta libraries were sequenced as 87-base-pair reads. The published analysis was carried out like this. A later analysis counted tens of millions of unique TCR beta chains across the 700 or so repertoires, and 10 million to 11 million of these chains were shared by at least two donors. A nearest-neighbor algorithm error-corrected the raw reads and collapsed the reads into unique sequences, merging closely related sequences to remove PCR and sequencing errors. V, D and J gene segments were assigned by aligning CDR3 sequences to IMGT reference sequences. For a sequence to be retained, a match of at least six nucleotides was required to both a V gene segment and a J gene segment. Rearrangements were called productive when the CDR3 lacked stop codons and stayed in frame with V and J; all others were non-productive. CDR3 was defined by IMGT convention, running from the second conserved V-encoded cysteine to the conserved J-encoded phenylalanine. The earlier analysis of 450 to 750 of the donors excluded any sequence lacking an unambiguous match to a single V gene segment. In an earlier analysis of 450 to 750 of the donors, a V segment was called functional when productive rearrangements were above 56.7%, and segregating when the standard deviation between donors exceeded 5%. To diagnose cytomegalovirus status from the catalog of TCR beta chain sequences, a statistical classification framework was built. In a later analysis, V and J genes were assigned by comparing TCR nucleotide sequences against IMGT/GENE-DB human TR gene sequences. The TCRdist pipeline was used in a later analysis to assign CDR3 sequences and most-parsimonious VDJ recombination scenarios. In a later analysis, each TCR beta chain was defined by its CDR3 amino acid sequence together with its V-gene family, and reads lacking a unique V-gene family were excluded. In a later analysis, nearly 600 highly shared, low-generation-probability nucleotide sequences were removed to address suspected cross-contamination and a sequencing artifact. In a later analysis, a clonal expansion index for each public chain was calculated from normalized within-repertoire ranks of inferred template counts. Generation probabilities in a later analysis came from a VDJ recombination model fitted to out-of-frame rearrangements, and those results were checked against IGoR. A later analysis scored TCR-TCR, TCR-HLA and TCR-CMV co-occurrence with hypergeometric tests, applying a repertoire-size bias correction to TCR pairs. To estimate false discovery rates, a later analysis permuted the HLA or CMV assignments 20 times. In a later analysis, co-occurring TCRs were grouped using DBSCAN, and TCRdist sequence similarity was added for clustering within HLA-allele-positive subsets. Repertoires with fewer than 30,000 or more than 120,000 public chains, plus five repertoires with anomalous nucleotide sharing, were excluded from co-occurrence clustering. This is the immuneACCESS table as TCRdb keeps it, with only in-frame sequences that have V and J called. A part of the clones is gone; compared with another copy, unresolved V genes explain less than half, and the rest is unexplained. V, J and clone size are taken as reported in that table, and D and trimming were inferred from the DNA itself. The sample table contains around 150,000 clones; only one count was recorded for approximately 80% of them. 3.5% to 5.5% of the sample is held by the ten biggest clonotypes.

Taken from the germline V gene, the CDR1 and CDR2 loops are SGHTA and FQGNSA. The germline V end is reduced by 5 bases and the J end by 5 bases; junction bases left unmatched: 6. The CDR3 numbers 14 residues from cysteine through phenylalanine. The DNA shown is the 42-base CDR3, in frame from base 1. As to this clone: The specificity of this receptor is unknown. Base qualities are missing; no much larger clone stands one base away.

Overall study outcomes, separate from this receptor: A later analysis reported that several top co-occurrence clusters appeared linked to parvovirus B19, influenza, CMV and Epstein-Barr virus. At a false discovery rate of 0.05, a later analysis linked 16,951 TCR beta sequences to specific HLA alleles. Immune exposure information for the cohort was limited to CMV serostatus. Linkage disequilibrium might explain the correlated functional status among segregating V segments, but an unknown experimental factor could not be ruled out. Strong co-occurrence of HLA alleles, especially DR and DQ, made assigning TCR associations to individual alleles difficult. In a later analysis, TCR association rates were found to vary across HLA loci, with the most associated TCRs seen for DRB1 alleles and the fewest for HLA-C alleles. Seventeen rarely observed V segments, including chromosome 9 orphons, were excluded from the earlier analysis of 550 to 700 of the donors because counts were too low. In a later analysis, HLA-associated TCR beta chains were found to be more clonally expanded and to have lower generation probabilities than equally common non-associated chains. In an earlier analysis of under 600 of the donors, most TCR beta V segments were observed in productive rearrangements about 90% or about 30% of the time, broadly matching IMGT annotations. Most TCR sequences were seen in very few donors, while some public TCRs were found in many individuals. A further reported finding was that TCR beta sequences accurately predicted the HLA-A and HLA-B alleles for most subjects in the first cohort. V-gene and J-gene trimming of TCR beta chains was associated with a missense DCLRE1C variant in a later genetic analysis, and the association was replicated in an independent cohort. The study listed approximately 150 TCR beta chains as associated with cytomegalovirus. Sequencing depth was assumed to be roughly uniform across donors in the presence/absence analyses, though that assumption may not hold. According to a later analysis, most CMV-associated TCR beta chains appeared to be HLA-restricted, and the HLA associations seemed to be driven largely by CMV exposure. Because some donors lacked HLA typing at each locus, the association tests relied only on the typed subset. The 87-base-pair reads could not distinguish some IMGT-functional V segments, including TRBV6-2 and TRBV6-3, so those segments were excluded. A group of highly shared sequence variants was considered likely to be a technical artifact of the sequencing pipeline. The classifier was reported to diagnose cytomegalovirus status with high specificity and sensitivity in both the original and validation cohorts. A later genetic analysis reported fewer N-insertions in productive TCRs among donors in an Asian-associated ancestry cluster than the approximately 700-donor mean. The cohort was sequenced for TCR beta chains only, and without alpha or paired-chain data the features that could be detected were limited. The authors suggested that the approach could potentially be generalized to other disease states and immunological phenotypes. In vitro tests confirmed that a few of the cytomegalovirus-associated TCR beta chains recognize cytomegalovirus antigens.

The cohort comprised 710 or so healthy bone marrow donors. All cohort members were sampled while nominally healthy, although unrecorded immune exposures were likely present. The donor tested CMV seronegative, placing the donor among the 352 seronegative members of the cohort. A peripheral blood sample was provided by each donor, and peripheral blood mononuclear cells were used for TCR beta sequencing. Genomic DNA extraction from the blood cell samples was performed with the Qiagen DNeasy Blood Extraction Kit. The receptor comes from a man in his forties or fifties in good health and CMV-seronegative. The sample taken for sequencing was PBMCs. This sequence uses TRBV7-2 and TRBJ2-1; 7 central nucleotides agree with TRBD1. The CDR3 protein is CASSGGQTHNEQFF. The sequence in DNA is TGTGCCAGCAGCGGGGGACAGACACACAATGAGCAGTTCTTC.